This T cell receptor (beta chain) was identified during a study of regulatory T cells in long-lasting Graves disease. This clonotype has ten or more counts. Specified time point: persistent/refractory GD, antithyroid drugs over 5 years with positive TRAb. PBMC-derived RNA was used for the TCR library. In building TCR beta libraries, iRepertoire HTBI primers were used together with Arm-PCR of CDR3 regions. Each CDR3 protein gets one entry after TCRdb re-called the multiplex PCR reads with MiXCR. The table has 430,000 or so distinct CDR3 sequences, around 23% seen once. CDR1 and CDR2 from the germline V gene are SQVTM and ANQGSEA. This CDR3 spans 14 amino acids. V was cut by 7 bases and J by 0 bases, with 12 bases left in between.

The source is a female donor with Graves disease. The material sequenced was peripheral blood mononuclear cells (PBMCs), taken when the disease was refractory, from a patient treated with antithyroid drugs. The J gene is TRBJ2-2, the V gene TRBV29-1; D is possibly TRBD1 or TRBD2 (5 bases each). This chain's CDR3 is CSAGDGPNTGELFF. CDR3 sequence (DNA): TGCAGCGCCGGGGACGGTCCGAACACCGGGGAGCTGTTTTTT.